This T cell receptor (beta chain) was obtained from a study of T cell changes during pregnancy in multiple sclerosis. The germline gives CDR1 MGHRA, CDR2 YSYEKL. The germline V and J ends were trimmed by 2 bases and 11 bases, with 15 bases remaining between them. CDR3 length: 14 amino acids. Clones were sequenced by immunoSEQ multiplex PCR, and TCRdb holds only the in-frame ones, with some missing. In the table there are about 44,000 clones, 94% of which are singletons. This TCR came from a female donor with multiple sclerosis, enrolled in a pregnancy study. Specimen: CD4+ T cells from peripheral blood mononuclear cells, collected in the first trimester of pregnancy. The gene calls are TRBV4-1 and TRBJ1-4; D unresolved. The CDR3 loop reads CASSQPGVNDKLFF. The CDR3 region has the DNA TGCGCCAGCAGCCAACCGGGTGTGAACGACAAACTGTTTTTT.